These 11 T cell receptor beta chains were sequenced from one sample in a study of shared clonotypes between healthy human individuals. Clones were read by immunoSEQ multiplex PCR, and TCRdb kept only the in-frame ones, dropping some. The sample includes about 2.1 million clones, 80% to 95% of them seen just once. Naive CD8 cells, CD45RO-negative and positively selected for CCR7, excluded terminally differentiated effector memory CD45RA+ cells. Material for sequencing was naive CD8+ T cells from PBMCs. These TCRs come from a young man in good health. Some clones in this sample may be carry-over from other donors' samples.

This clone was counted a single time. The J gene is TRBJ2-1, the V gene TRBV7-3; D perhaps matches TRBD2 (5 bases). CDR1 is SGHTA and CDR2 is FQGTGA in the germline V gene. Trimming removed 3 bases at V and 12 bases at J, with 15 bases between. The CDR3 contains 13 residues. The CDR3 region is CASSFGSGTGQFF. DNA for the CDR3: TGTGCCAGCAGCTTCGGCAGCGGTACCGGGCAGTTCTTC. The entire variable domain, with the rest obtained from reference TRBV7-3 and TRBJ2-1, is as follows: GAGVSQTPSNKVTEKGKYVELRCDPISGHTALYWYRQSLGQGPEFLIYFQGTGAADDSGLPNDRFFAVRPEGSVSTLKIQRTERGDSAVYLCASSFGSGTGQFFGPGTRLTVL.

The J gene is TRBJ2-7, the V gene TRBV9; D remains unclear. Germline-derived CDR1 and CDR2 are SGDLS and YYNGEE. CDR3 length: 16 residues. Trimming took 0 bases from V and 1 from J, leaving 14 bases between them. The CDR3 region is CASSVGPKVQSYEQYF. The CDR3 nucleotides are TGTGCCAGCAGCGTAGGCCCGAAAGTACAGTCCTACGAGCAGTACTTC.

CDR3 protein: CASSPGTRLSTDTQYF. Written as DNA, the CDR3 is TGTGCCAGCAGCCCAGGGACGCGGCTGAGCACAGATACGCAGTATTTT. The chain joins TRBV11-2 to TRBJ2-3; D is possibly TRBD1 or TRBD2 (5 bases each). The germline V gene has CDR1 SGHAT and CDR2 FQNNGV. CDR3 length: 16 amino acids. The V end was cut by 5 bases, the J end by 0 bases, with 15 bases between.

This rearrangement joins TRBV9 to TRBJ1-3; no definite D call. Germline CDR1 reads SGDLS; CDR2 reads YYNGEE. This CDR3 has 15 residues. V was trimmed by 1 base and J by 0 bases, leaving 8 bases between them. DNA of the CDR3: TGTGCCAGCAGCGTATCAAGTTCCTCTGGAAACACCATATATTTT. Encoded protein: CASSVSSSSGNTIYF.

About this clone: Other DNA sequences from this sample encode an identical CDR3 as well. The chain employs TRBV27 and TRBJ1-2; possible D gene TRBD1, 5 bases. The CDR3 consists of 13 residues. V lost 4 bases and J 4 bases, leaving 10 bases between the germline ends. The V gene's germline CDR1 is MNHEY and CDR2 SMNVEV (reference sequence). Here the CDR3 DNA reads TGTGCCAGCAGTTGGGGGACGGGCTATGGCTACACCTTC. Amino acid sequence: CASSWGTGYGYTF.

This chain joins TRBV7-8 and TRBJ2-7; 7 bases are shared with TRBD1. CDR1 is SGHVS and CDR2 is FQNEAQ in the germline V gene. The V segment lost 4 bases and the J segment 3 bases; nucleotides outside the gene matches: 6. The CDR3 loop spans 14 amino acids. CDR3 nucleotides: TGTGCCAGCAGCTCCTCCGGGACAGACTACGAGCAGTACTTC. Translating it yields CASSSSGTDYEQYF.

The chain combines TRBV15 with TRBJ1-3; no definite D call. Trimming removed 0 bases at V and 3 bases at J, with 15 bases between. This CDR3 contains 17 residues. Germline CDR1 is LNHNV and CDR2 is YYDKDF (reference sequence). CDR3 nucleotides: TGTGCCACCAGCAGAGATTGGGGTAGGGAGGATGGAAACACCATATATTTT. It is translated as CATSRDWGREDGNTIYF.

This clone was recorded once. The chain employs TRBV5-5 and TRBJ1-1; D remains unclear. The V gene lost 0 bases and the J gene lost 0 bases, with 9 bases spanning the gap. The germline V gene encodes CDR1 SGHKS and CDR2 YYEKEE (reference sequence). This CDR3 has 15 amino acids. The CDR3 reads CASSLAWPMNTEAFF. CDR3 nucleotide sequence: TGTGCCAGCAGCTTGGCATGGCCTATGAACACTGAAGCTTTCTTT.

The V gene is TRBV7-9, the J gene TRBJ2-5, with D possibly TRBD1 on 5 matching bases. Trimming removed 1 base from V and 5 bases from J, with 11 bases in between. There are 14 residues in the CDR3. Germline V gene data show CDR1 as SEHNR and CDR2 as FQNEAQ (reference sequence). The DNA of the CDR3 is TGTGCCAGCAGCTTAGTGGGGCTCGGTGAGACCCAGTACTTC. This codes for CASSLVGLGETQYF. Based on the CDR3 plus reference TRBV7-9 and TRBJ2-5, the full variable domain is DTGVSQNPRHKITKRGQNVTFRCDPISEHNRLYWYRQTLGQGPEFLTYFQNEAQLEKSRLLSDRFSAERPKGSFSTLEIQRTEQGDSAMYLCASSLVGLGETQYFGPGTRLLVL.

V and J are TRBV4-2 and TRBJ2-3, with 7 positions matching TRBD2. CDR1 LGHNA and CDR2 YNFKEQ come from the germline V gene. Trimming at V came to 3 bases and at J to 2 bases, leaving 14 bases not matched to a gene. The CDR3 totals 18 residues. This chain's CDR3 is CASSHLPGGTGITDTQYF. DNA for the CDR3: TGTGCCAGCAGCCACCTCCCGGGGGGTACGGGAATCACAGATACGCAGTATTTT.

The chain employs TRBV13 and TRBJ1-2, with TRBD1 matching 9 bases. The trim removed 0 bases at V and 5 bases at J, leaving 19 bases unmatched. The CDR3 is made up of 20 amino acids. Looked up from germline, CDR1 is PRHDT and CDR2 is FYEKMQ (reference sequence). CDR3 nucleotides: TGTGCCAGCAGCTTAGGCCTTGAAAGTGGAGGGACAGGGTTAATATATGGCTACACCTTC. This gives the protein CASSLGLESGGTGLIYGYTF.